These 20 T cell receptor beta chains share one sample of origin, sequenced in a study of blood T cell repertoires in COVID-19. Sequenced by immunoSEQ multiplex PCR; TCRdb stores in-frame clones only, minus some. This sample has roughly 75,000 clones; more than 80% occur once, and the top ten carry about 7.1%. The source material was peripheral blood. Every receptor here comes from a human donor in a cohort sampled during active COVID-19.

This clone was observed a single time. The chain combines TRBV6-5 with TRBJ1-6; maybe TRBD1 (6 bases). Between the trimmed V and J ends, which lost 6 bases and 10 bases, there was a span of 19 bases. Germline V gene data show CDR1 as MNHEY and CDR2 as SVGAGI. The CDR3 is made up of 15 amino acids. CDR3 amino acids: CASRSPVGGGSPLHF. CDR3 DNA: TGTGCCAGCAGATCCCCCGTAGGGGGGGGATCACCCCTCCACTTT.

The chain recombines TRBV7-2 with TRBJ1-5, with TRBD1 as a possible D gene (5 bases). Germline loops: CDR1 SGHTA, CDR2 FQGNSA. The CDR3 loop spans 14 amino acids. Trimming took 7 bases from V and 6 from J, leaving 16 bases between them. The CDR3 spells CASTADGGRQPQHF. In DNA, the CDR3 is TGTGCCAGCACCGCTGACGGGGGTCGTCAGCCCCAGCATTTT. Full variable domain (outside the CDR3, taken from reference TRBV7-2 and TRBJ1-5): GAGVSQSPSNKVTEKGKDVELRCDPISGHTALYWYRQSLGQGLEFLIYFQGNSAPDKSGLPSDRFSAERTGGSVSTLTIQRTQQEDSAVYLCASTADGGRQPQHFGDGTRLSIL.

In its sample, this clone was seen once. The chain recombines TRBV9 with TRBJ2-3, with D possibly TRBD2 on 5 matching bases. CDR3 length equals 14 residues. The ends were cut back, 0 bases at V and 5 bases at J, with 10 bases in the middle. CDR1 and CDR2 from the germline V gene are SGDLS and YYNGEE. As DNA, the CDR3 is TGTGCCAGCAGCGTAGCTCCCGGGGAAGATACGCAGTATTTT. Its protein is CASSVAPGEDTQYF.

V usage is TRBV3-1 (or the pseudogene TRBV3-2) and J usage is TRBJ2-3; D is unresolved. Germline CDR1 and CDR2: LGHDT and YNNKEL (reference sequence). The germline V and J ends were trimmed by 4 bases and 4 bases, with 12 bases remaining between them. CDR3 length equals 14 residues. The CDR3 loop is CASSLSQPSDTQYF. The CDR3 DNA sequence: TGTGCCAGCAGCCTCTCACAGCCCTCAGATACGCAGTATTTT.

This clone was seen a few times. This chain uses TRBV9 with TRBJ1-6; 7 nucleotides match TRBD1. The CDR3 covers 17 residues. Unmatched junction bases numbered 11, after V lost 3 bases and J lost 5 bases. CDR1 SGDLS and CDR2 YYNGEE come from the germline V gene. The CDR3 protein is CASSGQGTGLNNSPLHF. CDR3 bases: TGTGCCAGCAGCGGACAGGGTACGGGCTTAAATAATTCACCCCTCCACTTT.

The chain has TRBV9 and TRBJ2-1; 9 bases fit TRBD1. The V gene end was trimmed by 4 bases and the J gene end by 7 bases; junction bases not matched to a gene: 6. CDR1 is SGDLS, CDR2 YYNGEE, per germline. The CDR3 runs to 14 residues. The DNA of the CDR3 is TGTGCCAGCAGCCCGGGACAGGGAGCGAATGAGCAGTTCTTC. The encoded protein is CASSPGQGANEQFF. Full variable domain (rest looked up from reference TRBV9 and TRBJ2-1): DSGVTQTPKHLITATGQRVTLRCSPRSGDLSVYWYQQSLDQGLQFLIQYYNGEERAKGNILERFSAQQFPDLHSELNLSSLELGDSALYFCASSPGQGANEQFFGPGTRLTVL.

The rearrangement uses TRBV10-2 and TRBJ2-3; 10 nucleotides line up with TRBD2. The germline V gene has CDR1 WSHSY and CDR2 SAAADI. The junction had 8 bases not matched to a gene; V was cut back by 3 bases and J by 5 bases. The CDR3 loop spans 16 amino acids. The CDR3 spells CASSDRAGGSKDTQYF. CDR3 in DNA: TGCGCCAGCAGTGACCGAGCGGGGGGGTCAAAAGATACGCAGTATTTT.

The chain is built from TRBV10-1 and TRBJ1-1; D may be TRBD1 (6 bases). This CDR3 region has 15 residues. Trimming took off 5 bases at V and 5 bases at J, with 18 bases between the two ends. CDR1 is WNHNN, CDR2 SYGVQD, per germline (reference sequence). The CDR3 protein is CASSSIRGSWTEAFF. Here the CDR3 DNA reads TGCGCCAGCAGTTCAATAAGGGGGTCCTGGACTGAAGCTTTCTTT.

CDR3 amino acids: CASSPRTGAYEQYF. Here the CDR3 DNA reads TGCGCCAGCAGCCCTCGGACAGGAGCCTACGAGCAGTACTTC. The V and J genes are TRBV5-1 and TRBJ2-7; 7 nucleotides match TRBD1. This CDR3 region has 14 residues. J was trimmed by 2 bases and V by 4 bases; bases with no gene match: 6. Germline V gene sequence: CDR1 SGHRS, CDR2 YFSETQ.

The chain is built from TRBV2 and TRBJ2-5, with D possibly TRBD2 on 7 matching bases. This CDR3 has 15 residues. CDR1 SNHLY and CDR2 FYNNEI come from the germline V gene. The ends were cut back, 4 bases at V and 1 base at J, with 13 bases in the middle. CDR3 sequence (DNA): TGTGCCAGCAGTGGCGGGCGGGGGCTCCAAGAGACCCAGTACTTC. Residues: CASSGGRGLQETQYF. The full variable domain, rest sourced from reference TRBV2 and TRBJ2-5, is EPEVTQTPSHQVTQMGQEVILRCVPISNHLYFYWYRQILGQKVEFLVSFYNNEISEKSEIFDDQFSVERPDGSNFTLKIRSTKLEDSAMYFCASSGGRGLQETQYFGPGTRLLVL.

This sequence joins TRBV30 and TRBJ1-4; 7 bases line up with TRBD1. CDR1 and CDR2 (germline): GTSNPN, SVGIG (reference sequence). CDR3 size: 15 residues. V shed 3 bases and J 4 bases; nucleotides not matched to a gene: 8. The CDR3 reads CAWRHPGQNNEKLFF. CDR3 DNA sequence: TGTGCCTGGAGACACCCGGGACAGAATAATGAAAAACTGTTTTTT.

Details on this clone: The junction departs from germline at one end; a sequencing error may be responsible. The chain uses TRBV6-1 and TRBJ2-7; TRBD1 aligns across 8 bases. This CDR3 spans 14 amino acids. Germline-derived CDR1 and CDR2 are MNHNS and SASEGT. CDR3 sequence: CASREGQGSYEQYF. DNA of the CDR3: TGTGCCAGCAGGGAAGGACAGGGCTCGTACGAGCAGTACTTC.

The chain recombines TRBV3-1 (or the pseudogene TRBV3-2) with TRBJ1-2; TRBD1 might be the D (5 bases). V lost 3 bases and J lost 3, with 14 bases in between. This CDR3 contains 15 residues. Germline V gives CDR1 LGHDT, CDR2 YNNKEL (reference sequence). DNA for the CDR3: TGTGCCAGCAGCCACGGACATAGGACGCACTATGGCTACACCTTC. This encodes CASSHGHRTHYGYTF.

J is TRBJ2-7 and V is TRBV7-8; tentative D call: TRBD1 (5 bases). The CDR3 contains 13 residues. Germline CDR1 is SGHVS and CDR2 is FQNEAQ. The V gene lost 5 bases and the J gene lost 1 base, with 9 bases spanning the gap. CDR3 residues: CASSPTGSYEQYF. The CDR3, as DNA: TGTGCCAGCAGCCCTACAGGTTCCTACGAGCAGTACTTC.

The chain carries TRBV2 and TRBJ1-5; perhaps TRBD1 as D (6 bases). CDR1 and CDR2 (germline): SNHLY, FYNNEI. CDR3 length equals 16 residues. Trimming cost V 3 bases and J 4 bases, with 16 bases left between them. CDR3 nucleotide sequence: TGTGCCAGCAGTGACGCTGTCAGGGGTTCAAATCAGCCCCAGCATTTT. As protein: CASSDAVRGSNQPQHF.

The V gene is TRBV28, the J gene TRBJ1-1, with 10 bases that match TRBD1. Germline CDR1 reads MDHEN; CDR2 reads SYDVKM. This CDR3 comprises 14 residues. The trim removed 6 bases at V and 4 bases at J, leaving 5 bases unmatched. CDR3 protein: CASRTGGWTTEAFF. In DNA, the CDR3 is TGTGCCAGCAGGACAGGGGGCTGGACCACTGAAGCTTTCTTT. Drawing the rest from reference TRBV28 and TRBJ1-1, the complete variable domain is DVKVTQSSRYLVKRTGEKVFLECVQDMDHENMFWYRQDPGLGLRLIYFSYDVKMKEKGDIPEGYSVSREKKERFSLILESASTNQTSMYLCASRTGGWTTEAFFGQGTRLTVV.

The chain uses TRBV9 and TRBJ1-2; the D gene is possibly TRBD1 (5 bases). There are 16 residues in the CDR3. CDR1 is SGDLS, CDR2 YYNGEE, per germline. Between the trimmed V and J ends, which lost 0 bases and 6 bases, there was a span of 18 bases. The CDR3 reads CASSVEPTAQDNGYTF. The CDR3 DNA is TGTGCCAGCAGCGTAGAGCCGACAGCACAGGACAATGGCTACACCTTC.

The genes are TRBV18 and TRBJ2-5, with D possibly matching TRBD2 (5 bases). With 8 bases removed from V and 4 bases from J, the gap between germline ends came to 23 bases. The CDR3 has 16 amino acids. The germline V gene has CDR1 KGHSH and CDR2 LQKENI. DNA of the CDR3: TGTGCCAGCATCCCAGGCGATAGCCCGGGGATAGAGACCCAGTACTTC. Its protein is CASIPGDSPGIETQYF.

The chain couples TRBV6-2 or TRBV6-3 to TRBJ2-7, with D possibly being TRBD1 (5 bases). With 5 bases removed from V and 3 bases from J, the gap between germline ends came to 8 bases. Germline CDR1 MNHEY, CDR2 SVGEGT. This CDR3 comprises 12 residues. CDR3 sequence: CASSDQGYEQYF. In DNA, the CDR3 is TGTGCCAGCAGTGACCAGGGCTACGAGCAGTACTTC.

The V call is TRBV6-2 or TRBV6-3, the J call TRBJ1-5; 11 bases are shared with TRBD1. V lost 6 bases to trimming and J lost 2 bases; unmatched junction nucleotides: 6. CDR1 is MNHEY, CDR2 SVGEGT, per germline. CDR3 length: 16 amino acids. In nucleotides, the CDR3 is TGTGCCAGCAGCACCGGGACAGGGGGTGGCAATCAGCCCCAGCATTTT. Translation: CASSTGTGGGNQPQHF.